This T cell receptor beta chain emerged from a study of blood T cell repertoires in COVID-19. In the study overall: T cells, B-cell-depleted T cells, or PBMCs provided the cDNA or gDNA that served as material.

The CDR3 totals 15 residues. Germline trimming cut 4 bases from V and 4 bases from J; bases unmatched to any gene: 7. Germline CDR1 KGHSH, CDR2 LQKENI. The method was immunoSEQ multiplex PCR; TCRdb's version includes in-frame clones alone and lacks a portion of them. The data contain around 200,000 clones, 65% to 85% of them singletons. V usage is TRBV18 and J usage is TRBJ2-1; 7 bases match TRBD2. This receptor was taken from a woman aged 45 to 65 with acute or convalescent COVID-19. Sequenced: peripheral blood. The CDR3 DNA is TGTGCCAGCTCACTCAGGGCGGGAGCATACAATGAGCAGTTCTTC. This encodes CASSLRAGAYNEQFF.